This T cell receptor beta chain was recovered during a study of shared clonotypes between healthy human individuals. Whole-study context: Each donor's CD8 memory used one plate, CD8 naive two, each CD4 subset three. Study-level results: Depth was large, yet rarefaction showed that sorted-subset sequencing was incomplete.

Only in-frame clones appear in the TCRdb table, and some are missing; sequencing was by immunoSEQ multiplex PCR. The profile shows roughly 1 million clones, roughly 75% of them singletons. Partitioning of CD4+ cells yielded a CD45RA+ naive subset and a CD45RA-negative memory subset. This clone has more than one count but fewer than ten. Antigen unknown. This CDR3 contains 15 residues. In germline, CDR1 is WSHSY, CDR2 SAAADI. V trimming: 4 bases; J trimming: 5 bases; junction bases outside the gene matches: 4. The chain has TRBV10-2 and TRBJ1-6; 8 nucleotides align to TRBD1. The sequencing sample was made of memory CD4+ T cells sorted from blood. Subset denoted: CD45RA-negative fraction. This receptor was obtained from a man aged 18 to 30 in good health. The CDR3 reads CASSVGQANNSPLHF. CDR3 sequence (DNA): TGCGCCAGCAGTGTGGGACAGGCCAATAATTCACCCCTCCACTTT.